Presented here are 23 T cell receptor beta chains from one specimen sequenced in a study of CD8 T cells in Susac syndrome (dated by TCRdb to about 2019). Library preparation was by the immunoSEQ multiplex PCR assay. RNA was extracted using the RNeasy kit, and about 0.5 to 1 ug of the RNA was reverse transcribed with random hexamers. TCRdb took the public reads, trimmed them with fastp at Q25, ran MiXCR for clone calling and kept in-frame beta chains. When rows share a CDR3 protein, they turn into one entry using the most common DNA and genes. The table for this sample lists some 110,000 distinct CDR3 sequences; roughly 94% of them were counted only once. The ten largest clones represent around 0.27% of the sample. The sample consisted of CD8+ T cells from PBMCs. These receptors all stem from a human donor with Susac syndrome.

CDR3 region: CASSVGNSGELFF. The CDR3 DNA is TGTGCCAGCAGCGTAGGTAATTCCGGGGAGCTGTTTTTT. This chain joins TRBV9 and TRBJ2-2; the D is unclear. V lost 0 bases and J lost 6, with 6 bases in between. The length of the CDR3 is 13 residues. Looked up from germline, CDR1 is SGDLS and CDR2 is YYNGEE.

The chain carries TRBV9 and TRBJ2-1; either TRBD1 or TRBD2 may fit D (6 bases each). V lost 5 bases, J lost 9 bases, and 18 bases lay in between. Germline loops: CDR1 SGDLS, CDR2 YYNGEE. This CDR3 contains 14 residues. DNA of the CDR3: TGTGCCAGCAGGGCACCCGGGGGCTGGGGTGAGCAGTTCTTC. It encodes CASRAPGGWGEQFF.

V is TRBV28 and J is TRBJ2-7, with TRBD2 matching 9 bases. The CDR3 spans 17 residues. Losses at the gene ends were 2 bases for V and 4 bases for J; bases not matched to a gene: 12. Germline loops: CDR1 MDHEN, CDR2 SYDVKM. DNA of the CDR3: TGTGCCAGCAGTTTAAGGGCTAGCGGGACTCCGTATTACGAGCAGTACTTC. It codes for CASSLRASGTPYYEQYF.

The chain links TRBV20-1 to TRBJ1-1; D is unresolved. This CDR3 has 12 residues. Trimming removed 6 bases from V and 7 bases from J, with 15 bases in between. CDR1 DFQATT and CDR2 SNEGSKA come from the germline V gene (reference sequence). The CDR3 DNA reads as TGCAGTGCCACCCTAGGCGGGGTTGAAGCTTTCTTT. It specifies CSATLGGVEAFF.

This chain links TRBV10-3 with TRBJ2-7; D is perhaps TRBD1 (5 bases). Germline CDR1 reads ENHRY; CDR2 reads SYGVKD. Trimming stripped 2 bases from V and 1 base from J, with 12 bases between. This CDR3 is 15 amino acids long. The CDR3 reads CAISEDRQSSYEQYF. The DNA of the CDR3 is TGTGCCATCAGTGAGGACAGACAGTCTTCCTACGAGCAGTACTTC.

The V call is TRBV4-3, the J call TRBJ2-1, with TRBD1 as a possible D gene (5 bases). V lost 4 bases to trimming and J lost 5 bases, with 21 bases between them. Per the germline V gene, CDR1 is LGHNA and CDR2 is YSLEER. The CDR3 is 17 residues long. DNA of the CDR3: TGCGCCAGCAGCCCCTCCTTGTGGACATTGGGGAACAATGAGCAGTTCTTC. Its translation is CASSPSLWTLGNNEQFF.

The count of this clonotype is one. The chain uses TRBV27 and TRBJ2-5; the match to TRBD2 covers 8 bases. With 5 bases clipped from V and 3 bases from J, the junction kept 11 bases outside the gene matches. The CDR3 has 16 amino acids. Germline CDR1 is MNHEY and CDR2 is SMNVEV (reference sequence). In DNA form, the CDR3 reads TGTGCCAGCAGTCCATTGACTAGCGCATGGGAAGAGACCCAGTACTTC. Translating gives CASSPLTSAWEETQYF.

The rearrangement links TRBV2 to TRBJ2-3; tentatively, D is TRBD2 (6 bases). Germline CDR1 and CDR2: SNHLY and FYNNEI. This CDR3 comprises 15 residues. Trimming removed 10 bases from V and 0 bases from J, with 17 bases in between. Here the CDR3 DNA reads TGTGCCACTTCTCCGGGACTCCGTAGCACAGATACGCAGTATTTT. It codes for CATSPGLRSTDTQYF.

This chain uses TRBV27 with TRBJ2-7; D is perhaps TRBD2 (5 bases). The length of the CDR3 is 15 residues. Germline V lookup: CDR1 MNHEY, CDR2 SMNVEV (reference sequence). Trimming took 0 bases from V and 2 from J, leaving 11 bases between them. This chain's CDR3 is CASSLSPTGTYEQYF. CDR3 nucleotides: TGTGCCAGCAGTTTATCCCCCACGGGGACCTACGAGCAGTACTTC.

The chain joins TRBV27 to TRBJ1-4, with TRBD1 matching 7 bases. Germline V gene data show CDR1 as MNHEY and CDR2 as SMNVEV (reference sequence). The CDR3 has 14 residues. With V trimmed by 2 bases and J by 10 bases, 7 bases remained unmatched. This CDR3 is CASSLGQGGRKLFF. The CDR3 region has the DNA TGTGCCAGCAGTTTAGGGCAGGGGGGGCGAAAACTGTTTTTT.

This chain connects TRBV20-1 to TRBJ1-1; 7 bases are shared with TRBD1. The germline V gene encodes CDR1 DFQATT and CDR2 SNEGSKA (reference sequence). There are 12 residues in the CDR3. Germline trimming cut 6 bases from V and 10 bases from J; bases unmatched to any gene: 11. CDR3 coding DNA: TGCAGTGCCATCATGTCCACAGGGGCAGCTTTCTTT. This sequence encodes CSAIMSTGAAFF.

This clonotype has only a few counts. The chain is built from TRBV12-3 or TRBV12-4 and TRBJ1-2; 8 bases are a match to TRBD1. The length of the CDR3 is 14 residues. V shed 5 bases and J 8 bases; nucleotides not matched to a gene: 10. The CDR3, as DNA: TGTGCCAGCAGTCTGACACCAGGGGGCGGGGGCTACACCTTC. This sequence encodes CASSLTPGGGGYTF.

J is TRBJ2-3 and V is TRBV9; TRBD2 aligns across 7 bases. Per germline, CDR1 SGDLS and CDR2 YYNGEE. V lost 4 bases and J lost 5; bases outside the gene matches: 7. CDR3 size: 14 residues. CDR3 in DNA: TGTGCCAGCAGCCCCTACGGGGGGATAGATACGCAGTATTTT. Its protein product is CASSPYGGIDTQYF. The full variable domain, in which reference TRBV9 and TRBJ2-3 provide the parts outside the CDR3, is DSGVTQTPKHLITATGQRVTLRCSPRSGDLSVYWYQQSLDQGLQFLIQYYNGEERAKGNILERFSAQQFPDLHSELNLSSLELGDSALYFCASSPYGGIDTQYFGPGTRLTVL.

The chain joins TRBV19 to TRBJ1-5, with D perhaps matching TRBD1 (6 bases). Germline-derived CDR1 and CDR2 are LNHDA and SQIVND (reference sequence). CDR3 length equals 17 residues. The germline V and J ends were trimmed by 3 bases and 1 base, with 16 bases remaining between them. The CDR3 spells CASSIATTGLSNQPQHF. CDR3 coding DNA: TGTGCCAGTAGTATCGCGACCACAGGGTTAAGCAATCAGCCCCAGCATTTT.

The CDR3 reads CATSNVGGYEQYF. CDR3 in DNA: TGTGCCACCAGCAACGTTGGGGGCTACGAGCAGTACTTC. This sequence joins TRBV15 and TRBJ2-7, with D perhaps TRBD1 or TRBD2 (5 bases each). CDR1 and CDR2 from the germline V gene are LNHNV and YYDKDF (reference sequence). The V end was cut by 4 bases, the J end by 3 bases, with 10 bases between. This CDR3 contains 13 residues.

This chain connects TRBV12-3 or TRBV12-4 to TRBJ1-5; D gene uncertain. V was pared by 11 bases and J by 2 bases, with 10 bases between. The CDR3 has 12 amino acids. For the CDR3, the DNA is TGTGCCCCTCAGGCAGGCAATCAGCCCCAGCATTTT. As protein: CAPQAGNQPQHF.

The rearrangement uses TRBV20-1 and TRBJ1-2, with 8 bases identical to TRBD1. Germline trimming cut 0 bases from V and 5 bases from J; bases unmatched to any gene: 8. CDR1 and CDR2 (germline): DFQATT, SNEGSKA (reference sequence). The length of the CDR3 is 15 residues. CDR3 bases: TGCAGTGCTAGAGATCTCGACAGGGGAGTTTATGGCTACACCTTC. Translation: CSARDLDRGVYGYTF.

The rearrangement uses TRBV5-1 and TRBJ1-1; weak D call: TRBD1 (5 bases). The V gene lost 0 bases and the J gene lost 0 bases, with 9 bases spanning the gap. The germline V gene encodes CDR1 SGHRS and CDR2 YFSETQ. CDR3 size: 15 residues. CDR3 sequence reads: CASSLERGMNTEAFF. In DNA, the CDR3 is TGCGCCAGCAGCTTGGAAAGGGGAATGAACACTGAAGCTTTCTTT.

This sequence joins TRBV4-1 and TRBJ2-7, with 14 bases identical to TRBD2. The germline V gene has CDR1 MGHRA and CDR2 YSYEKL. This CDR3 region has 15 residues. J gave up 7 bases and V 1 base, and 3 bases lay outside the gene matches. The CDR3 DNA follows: TGCGCCAGCAGCCAAGGGGGACTAGCGGGGGAAGAGCAGTACTTC. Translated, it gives CASSQGGLAGEEQYF.

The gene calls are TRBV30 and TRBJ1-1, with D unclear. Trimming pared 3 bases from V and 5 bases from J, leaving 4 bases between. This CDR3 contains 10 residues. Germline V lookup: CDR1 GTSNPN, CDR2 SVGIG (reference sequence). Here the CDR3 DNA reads TGTGCCTGGAGAATAACTGAAGCTTTCTTT. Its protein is CAWRITEAFF.

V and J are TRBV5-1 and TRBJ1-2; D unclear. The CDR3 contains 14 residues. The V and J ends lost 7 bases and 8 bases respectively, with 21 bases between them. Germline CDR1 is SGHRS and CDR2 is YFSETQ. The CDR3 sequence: CASGEMGMEVGYTF. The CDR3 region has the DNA TGCGCCAGCGGCGAAATGGGGATGGAGGTCGGCTACACCTTC.

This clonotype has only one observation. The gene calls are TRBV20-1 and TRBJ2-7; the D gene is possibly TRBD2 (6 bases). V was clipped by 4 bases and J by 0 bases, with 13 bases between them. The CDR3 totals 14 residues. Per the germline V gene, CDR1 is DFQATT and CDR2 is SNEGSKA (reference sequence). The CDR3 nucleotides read TGCAGTGCTATGGGACGGGGGAGCTCCTACGAGCAGTACTTC. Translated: CSAMGRGSSYEQYF.

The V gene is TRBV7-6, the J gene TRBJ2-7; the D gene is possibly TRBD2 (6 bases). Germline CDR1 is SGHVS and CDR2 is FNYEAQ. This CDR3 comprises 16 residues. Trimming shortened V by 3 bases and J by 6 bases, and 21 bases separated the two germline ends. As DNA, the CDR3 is TGTGCCAGCAGCTTTTTGGAGTCCATGGACTACTCCGAGCAGTACTTC. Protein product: CASSFLESMDYSEQYF.